Detailed here is one T cell receptor (beta chain). Its antigen is undetermined. The data were obtained in a study of cytomegalovirus exposure and HLA in healthy donors. The CDR3 consists of 15 residues. The ends were cut back, 5 bases at V and 0 bases at J, with 13 bases in the middle. CDR1 and CDR2 from the germline V gene are LNHDA and SQIVND (reference sequence). Study-level points and caveats: Because they were indistinguishable, some V segments, including TRBV6-2 and TRBV6-3, were excluded. Reportedly, fewer N-insertions than the roughly 700-donor mean appeared in an Asian-associated ancestry cluster in a later analysis. By HLA locus, TCR association rates varied in a later analysis, with DRB1 showing the most and HLA-C the fewest.

Both 60 Vbeta primers and 13 Jbeta primers went into the PCR. Source study methods: Later, tens of millions of unique TCR beta chains were counted in an analysis, and around 11 million of them were shared. Some clones are missing from TCRdb's copy, which holds only in-frame ones; the method was immunoSEQ multiplex PCR. That table furnishes V, J and clone size, whereas the DNA furnished D and trimming. Of about 160,000 clones in the sample, around 76% were seen once. Specimen: PBMCs. V gene TRBV19 combines with J gene TRBJ1-1, with no clear D. The receptor's source is a female donor in good health and CMV-seronegative. The CDR3 DNA reads TGTGCCAGTAGTCCCGCGGAAAGGCTGAACACTGAAGCTTTCTTT. It is translated as CASSPAERLNTEAFF.